These 21 T cell receptor beta chains originate from one sample sequenced in a study of T cell responses to AZD1222 COVID-19 vaccine. This table comes from immunoSEQ multiplex PCR, and its TCRdb copy is limited to in-frame clones, with some not included. The sample yields about 84,000 clones, about 86% seen once. Here the sequenced sample was peripheral blood, taken 28 days after the second AZD1222 dose. These receptors all come from an adult who received the AZD1222 COVID-19 vaccine.

The gene calls are TRBV6-2 or TRBV6-3 and TRBJ2-7; D perhaps matches TRBD2 (5 bases). The CDR3 contains 13 residues. Trimming stripped 2 bases from V and 7 bases from J, with 12 bases between. Germline loops: CDR1 MNHEY, CDR2 SVGEGT. CDR3 amino acids: CASSYVAPGEQYF. CDR3 nucleotide sequence: TGTGCCAGCAGTTACGTCGCCCCGGGGGAGCAGTACTTC.

The chain is built from TRBV6-5 and TRBJ1-2, with D possibly TRBD1 on 6 matching bases. The germline V gene encodes CDR1 MNHEY and CDR2 SVGAGI. This CDR3 has 13 residues. The V and J ends lost 6 bases and 7 bases respectively, with 15 bases between them. The CDR3 loop reads CASRNSYRVGYTF. CDR3 nucleotide sequence: TGTGCCAGCAGAAATTCCTACAGGGTTGGCTACACCTTC.

The V and J genes are TRBV9 and TRBJ1-1; 11 positions match TRBD1. The CDR3 runs to 15 residues. Germline values: CDR1 SGDLS, CDR2 YYNGEE. Trimming took 3 bases from V and 5 from J; bases not matched to a gene: 6. CDR3 residues: CASSARGQGDTEAFF. In DNA, the CDR3 is TGTGCCAGCAGCGCCAGGGGACAGGGGGATACTGAAGCTTTCTTT.

The chain employs TRBV12-5 and TRBJ1-2; no clear D gene. Germline values: CDR1 LGHNT, CDR2 FRNRAP. This CDR3 has 11 amino acids. Trimming cost V 8 bases and J 8 bases, with 12 bases left between them. CDR3 protein: CASRGPGGYTF. In DNA, the CDR3 is TGTGCTAGTCGCGGACCTGGGGGCTACACCTTC.

The DNA for the CDR3 is TGCGCCAGCAGCTTGGCCTGGGGCGCCTACGAGCAGTACTTC. Encoded protein: CASSLAWGAYEQYF. The chain recombines TRBV5-1 with TRBJ2-7; D possibly corresponds to TRBD1 (5 bases). Germline V CDR1 and CDR2: SGHRS, YFSETQ. CDR3 length equals 14 residues. V gave up 0 bases and J gave up 2 bases, with 9 bases separating them.

The chain recombines TRBV7-8 with TRBJ1-5; D is unclear. The CDR3 is 12 amino acids. Germline lookup yields CDR1 SGHVS and CDR2 FQNEAQ. Trimming cost V 2 bases and J 4 bases, with 3 bases left between them. This CDR3 is CASSLWNQPQHF. The CDR3 nucleotides are TGTGCCAGCAGCTTATGGAATCAGCCCCAGCATTTT.

The rearrangement uses TRBV25-1 and TRBJ1-5; 7 nucleotides line up with TRBD1. The V and J ends lost 5 bases and 4 bases, in that order; junction bases with no gene match: 17. Germline V gives CDR1 MGHDK, CDR2 SYGVNS. This CDR3 has 18 residues. CDR3 sequence (DNA): TGTGCCAGCAGTAACCCACGGGACAGAAAACGGGATAATCAGCCCCAGCATTTT. Protein product: CASSNPRDRKRDNQPQHF.

The chain uses TRBV19 and TRBJ2-4; D call uncertain. Trimming shortened V by 1 base and J by 8 bases, and 3 bases separated the two germline ends. The germline V gene has CDR1 LNHDA and CDR2 SQIVND (reference sequence). CDR3 length: 11 amino acids. The DNA for the CDR3 is TGTGCCAGTAGTATAGGGCACATTCAGTACTTC. Its protein is CASSIGHIQYF. The full variable domain, with the rest looked up from reference TRBV19 and TRBJ2-4, is DGGITQSPKYLFRKEGQNVTLSCEQNLNHDAMYWYRQDPGQGLRLIYYSQIVNDFQKGDIAEGYSVSREKKESFPLTVTSAQKNPTAFYLCASSIGHIQYFGAGTRLSVL.

The V gene is TRBV6-5, the J gene TRBJ2-7, with D unresolved. Germline V gene lookup returns CDR1 MNHEY and CDR2 SVGAGI. The CDR3 contains 14 residues. Trimming took 6 bases from V and 2 from J, leaving 14 bases between them. CDR3 bases: TGTGCCAGCAGCCGACATGTAACGACCTACGAGCAGTACTTC. It translates to CASSRHVTTYEQYF.

This clone was seen once. The chain has TRBV2 and TRBJ1-5; a possible D gene is TRBD1 (5 bases). V was pared by 6 bases and J by 2 bases, with 8 bases between. Germline CDR1 is SNHLY and CDR2 is FYNNEI. The CDR3 loop spans 13 amino acids. Written as DNA, the CDR3 is TGTGCCAGCAGGGGGCAGGGCAATCAGCCCCAGCATTTT. Encoded protein: CASRGQGNQPQHF.

This clone showed up just once. The chain links TRBV6-5 to TRBJ1-5, with 8 positions matching TRBD1. From germline, CDR1 is MNHEY and CDR2 SVGAGI. V was pared by 2 bases and J by 3 bases, with 3 bases of the junction left unmatched. This CDR3 contains 15 residues. The DNA of the CDR3 is TGTGCCAGCAGTTACCCGACAGGGGACAATCAGCCCCAGCATTTT. Its translation is CASSYPTGDNQPQHF.

As for this clone: A read error may produce the germline difference seen at one junction end. The chain combines TRBV3-1 (or the pseudogene TRBV3-2) with TRBJ1-4; 7 bases line up with TRBD1. The CDR3 runs to 15 residues. CDR1 and CDR2 from the germline V gene are LGHDT and YNNKEL (reference sequence). The CDR3 sequence is CATSPPTGLGEKLFF. The CDR3 region has the DNA TGTGCCACCAGCCCCCCGACAGGGCTGGGGGAAAAACTGTTTTTT.

The chain couples TRBV6-6 to TRBJ2-5, with 9 bases that match TRBD1. CDR3 size: 13 residues. Germline loops: CDR1 MNHNY, CDR2 SVGAGI (reference sequence). V lost 6 bases and J lost 4; bases outside the gene matches: 3. CDR3 protein: CASSRQGGETQYF. CDR3 bases: TGTGCCAGCAGCAGACAGGGGGGAGAGACCCAGTACTTC.

This clone was counted a few times. The chain employs TRBV27 and TRBJ1-5; no definite D call. Germline CDR1 reads MNHEY; CDR2 reads SMNVEV (reference sequence). V dropped 4 bases and J dropped 6 bases, with 22 bases sitting between them. The CDR3 has 17 amino acids. This CDR3 is CASSSAGRDGVGQPQHF. CDR3 sequence (DNA): TGTGCCAGCAGTTCCGCGGGGAGGGATGGAGTGGGTCAGCCCCAGCATTTT.

The V call is TRBV6-6, the J call TRBJ1-4; perhaps TRBD1 as D (6 bases). Trimming shortened V by 6 bases and J by 2 bases, and 13 bases separated the two germline ends. The germline V gene has CDR1 MNHNY and CDR2 SVGAGI (reference sequence). The CDR3 runs 15 residues. The DNA for the CDR3 is TGTGCCAGCAGCCAGGGGCTTAATACTAATGAAAAACTGTTTTTT. This translates into CASSQGLNTNEKLFF.

The chain combines TRBV19 with TRBJ1-1, with 8 bases identical to TRBD1. J was trimmed by 2 bases and V by 3 bases; bases with no gene match: 14. Per germline, CDR1 LNHDA and CDR2 SQIVND (reference sequence). The CDR3 is 18 residues long. Written as DNA, the CDR3 is TGTGCCAGTAGTATGTTCGGGACAGGACAGGGCTCTAACACTGAAGCTTTCTTT. Its translation is CASSMFGTGQGSNTEAFF.

This chain uses TRBV28 with TRBJ2-7; TRBD2 matches at 9 bases. Per germline, CDR1 MDHEN and CDR2 SYDVKM. The V and J ends lost 4 bases and 2 bases, in that order; junction bases with no gene match: 6. The CDR3 has 15 amino acids. The chain's CDR3 is CASSSPTSGTYEQYF. The CDR3 DNA reads as TGTGCCAGCAGTTCCCCGACTAGCGGTACCTACGAGCAGTACTTC.

The V and J genes are TRBV4-3 and TRBJ2-4, with 7 bases fitting TRBD2. The CDR3 is 15 amino acids. V dropped 1 base and J dropped 9; count of bases not matched to a gene: 9. Germline V gene sequence: CDR1 LGHNA, CDR2 YSLEER. The CDR3 bases are TGCGCCAGCAGCCAAGTGTTGGGAGGGCCGGGCATTCAGTACTTC. It encodes CASSQVLGGPGIQYF.

The J gene is TRBJ2-3, the V gene TRBV7-6; no clear D gene. This CDR3 comprises 13 residues. Germline CDR1 SGHVS, CDR2 FNYEAQ. Trimming pared 4 bases from V and 4 bases from J, leaving 9 bases between. The CDR3 nucleotides read TGTGCCAGCAGCTCTCAGGTTCCAGATACGCAGTATTTT. This gives the protein CASSSQVPDTQYF.

This clone appeared once. V usage is TRBV11-3 and J usage is TRBJ2-1; D is perhaps TRBD2 (7 bases). The CDR3 sequence is 16 residues long. The germline V and J ends were trimmed by 5 bases and 6 bases, with 20 bases remaining between them. CDR1 and CDR2 from the germline V gene are SGHNT and YENEEA. The CDR3 is CASSPRKGGGSNEQFF. For the CDR3, the DNA is TGTGCCAGCAGCCCTAGAAAGGGAGGGGGATCCAATGAGCAGTTCTTC.

This chain connects TRBV6-1 to TRBJ2-3; TRBD1 aligns across 9 bases. Germline V gene lookup returns CDR1 MNHNS and CDR2 SASEGT. The CDR3 runs to 16 residues. Trimming cost V 2 bases and J 2 bases; bases outside gene matches: 5. The CDR3 sequence: CASSELGQGATDTQYF. The CDR3 bases are TGTGCCAGCAGTGAATTGGGACAGGGAGCCACAGATACGCAGTATTTT.